The following is a T cell receptor beta chain sequence with its context. Its antigen is as yet unknown. Looked up from germline, CDR1 is SQVTM and CDR2 is ANQGSEA. Trimming took 5 bases from V and 8 from J, leaving 15 bases between them. The CDR3 runs to 12 residues. This sample is part of a study of cytomegalovirus exposure and HLA in healthy donors. Findings and limits, study-wide: First-cohort TCR clusters tended to co-occur in the roughly 120 validation repertoires, a later analysis found. Many donors carried some public TCRs, although rarity characterized most TCR sequences.

The data were produced by immunoSEQ multiplex PCR, yet TCRdb's version contains in-frame clones alone and is incomplete. In the table there are roughly 76,000 clones, nearly 95% of which are singletons. This chain joins TRBV29-1 and TRBJ1-1; D unresolved. The material sequenced was PBMCs. The TCR sequence derives from a young man in good health and CMV-seropositive. DNA for the CDR3: TGCAGCGTTAGGTCACAGAGCCCGGAAGCTTTCTTT. Protein product: CSVRSQSPEAFF. The whole variable domain, remainder taken from reference TRBV29-1 and TRBJ1-1, is SAVISQKPSRDICQRGTSLTIQCQVDSQVTMMFWYRQQPGQSLTLIATANQGSEATYESGFVIDKFPISRPNLTFSTLTVSNMSPEDSSIYLCSVRSQSPEAFFGQGTRLTVV.